This is a list of T cell receptor beta chains from one sample in a study of CD8 T cells in Susac syndrome. Each CDR3 protein gets one entry after TCRdb re-called the immunoSEQ multiplex PCR reads with MiXCR. The sample contains under 150,000 distinct CDR3 sequences, 90% to 95% of which appear only once. Sequencing was carried out using CD8+ T cells from PBMCs. All receptors derive from a human donor in good health. CDR3s include the opening cysteine and the closing phenylalanine or tryptophan. The D gene is left open where the match is weak. Clone size, where shown, is once, few, many, or a class for clones that have expanded.

D gene,V gene,J gene,clone size,CDR3 length,CDR3 protein,CDR3 DNA
-,TRBV29-1,TRBJ1-3,-,14,CSVVLEYSGNTIYF,TGCAGCGTTGTGTTGGAGTATTCTGGAAACACCATATATTTT
-,TRBV5-1,TRBJ2-7,-,15,CASTLALGLLDEQYF,TGCGCCAGCACCTTGGCCCTCGGGTTACTAGACGAGCAGTACTTC
-,TRBV9,TRBJ2-2,-,16,CASCPFPTPNTGELFF,TGTGCCAGCTGCCCTTTCCCGACACCGAACACCGGGGAGCTGTTTTTT
-,TRBV20-1,TRBJ2-1,-,11,CSARGDNEQFF,TGCAGTGCTAGAGGGGATAATGAGCAGTTCTTC
-,TRBV7-9,TRBJ2-1,-,12,CASSSGHNEQFF,TGTGCCAGCAGCTCCGGACACAATGAGCAGTTCTTC
TRBD2,TRBV25-1,TRBJ2-1,once,15,CASSALAGGGNEQFF,TGTGCCAGCAGTGCTCTAGCGGGAGGAGGTAATGAGCAGTTCTTC
TRBD1,TRBV6-2/TRBV6-3,TRBJ2-7,-,14,CASSHDRGRDEQYF,TGTGCCAGCAGTCACGACAGGGGGCGTGACGAGCAGTACTTC
TRBD1,TRBV7-6,TRBJ1-1,-,13,CASSLRTGTEAFF,TGTGCCAGCAGCTTACGGACAGGGACTGAAGCTTTCTTT
-,TRBV21-1,TRBJ1-2,-,12,CASTGEDYGYTF,TGTGCCAGCACCGGGGAGGACTATGGCTACACCTTC
-,TRBV5-1,TRBJ2-5,-,13,CASRGSGEETQYF,TGCGCCAGCAGGGGATCAGGGGAAGAGACCCAGTACTTC
-,TRBV7-7,TRBJ2-2,-,13,CASSHPNTGELFF,TGTGCCAGCAGCCATCCTAACACCGGGGAGCTGTTTTTT
-,TRBV24-1,TRBJ1-2,-,15,CATSDQYRESEGYTF,TGTGCCACCAGTGACCAATACAGGGAATCAGAAGGCTACACCTTC
-,TRBV4-1,TRBJ2-1,-,13,CASSQGQGYEQFF,TGCGCCAGCAGCCAGGGTCAGGGTTACGAGCAGTTCTTC
-,TRBV9,TRBJ2-1,-,16,CASTSQRQSITNEQFF,TGTGCCAGCACGTCCCAACGGCAGTCTATTACCAATGAGCAGTTCTTC
-,TRBV29-1,TRBJ2-2,-,15,CSVEKSGDATGELFF,TGCAGCGTTGAAAAATCGGGGGATGCCACCGGGGAGCTGTTTTTT
TRBD2,TRBV5-6,TRBJ2-3,-,14,CASRLLAGMDTQYF,TGTGCCAGCAGATTACTAGCGGGAATGGATACGCAGTATTTT
-,TRBV3-1,TRBJ2-3,-,15,CASSQEIKRTDTQYF,TGTGCCAGCAGCCAAGAGATCAAACGCACAGATACGCAGTATTTT
-,TRBV9,TRBJ2-3,-,13,CASGREGSDTQYF,TGTGCCAGCGGTCGAGAGGGATCAGATACGCAGTATTTT
TRBD2,TRBV27,TRBJ2-7,-,13,CASSSGGSNEQYF,TGTGCCAGCAGTTCAGGCGGGAGCAACGAGCAGTACTTC
TRBD1,TRBV4-3,TRBJ2-7,-,15,CASSQRTGGFYEQYF,TGCGCCAGCAGCCAACGGACAGGGGGCTTCTACGAGCAGTACTTC
-,TRBV5-1,TRBJ2-1,-,12,CASSFTGSEQFF,TGCGCCAGCAGCTTCACAGGGAGTGAGCAGTTCTTC
TRBD2,TRBV7-9,TRBJ2-2,-,18,CASSSPLFAGGDTGELFF,TGTGCCAGCAGCTCTCCACTATTCGCGGGAGGGGACACCGGGGAGCTGTTTTTT
TRBD1,TRBV7-3,TRBJ2-3,-,15,CASSLGQASTDTQYF,TGTGCCAGCAGCCTCGGACAGGCTAGCACAGATACGCAGTATTTT
-,TRBV27,TRBJ2-3,-,15,CASSFHHRVPDTQYF,TGTGCCAGCAGTTTCCATCACAGGGTTCCAGATACGCAGTATTTT
TRBD2,TRBV5-1,TRBJ2-2,-,18,CASSESIAGGPGTGELFF,TGCGCCAGCAGCGAATCCATAGCGGGAGGGCCTGGCACCGGGGAGCTGTTTTTT
TRBD1,TRBV4-3,TRBJ1-1,-,14,CASSQAQGGTEAFF,TGCGCCAGCAGCCAAGCTCAGGGGGGCACTGAAGCTTTCTTT
-,TRBV4-3,TRBJ2-5,-,15,CASSHLYRGGETQYF,TGCGCCAGCAGCCACCTTTATAGGGGCGGGGAGACCCAGTACTTC
TRBD1,TRBV9,TRBJ2-5,-,16,CASSVVGGDPRETQYF,TGTGCCAGCAGCGTAGTAGGGGGCGACCCCAGAGAGACCCAGTACTTC
-,TRBV7-9,TRBJ2-7,-,14,CASSHKTGPYEQYF,TGTGCCAGCAGCCATAAGACAGGCCCCTACGAGCAGTACTTC
-,TRBV24-1,TRBJ2-2,once,16,CATSDPRAANTGELFF,TGTGCCACCAGTGACCCACGGGCCGCGAACACCGGGGAGCTGTTTTTT
-,TRBV29-1,TRBJ2-5,-,13,CSHEDGAEATQYF,TGCAGCCATGAAGACGGGGCCGAGGCGACCCAGTACTTC
TRBD2,TRBV6-5,TRBJ2-1,few,15,CASSFSGSSYNEQFF,TGTGCCAGCTCCTTTAGCGGGAGCTCCTACAATGAGCAGTTCTTC
-,TRBV12-3/TRBV12-4,TRBJ2-3,-,13,CASNGEDEDTQYF,TGTGCCAGCAACGGAGAGGATGAAGATACGCAGTATTTT
-,TRBV7-9,TRBJ2-2,-,15,CASIPGESTPGELFF,TGTGCCAGCATCCCGGGGGAGTCCACACCCGGGGAGCTGTTTTTT
-,TRBV7-9,TRBJ2-1,-,13,CASGPPGYNEQFF,TGTGCCAGCGGTCCTCCGGGGTACAATGAGCAGTTCTTC